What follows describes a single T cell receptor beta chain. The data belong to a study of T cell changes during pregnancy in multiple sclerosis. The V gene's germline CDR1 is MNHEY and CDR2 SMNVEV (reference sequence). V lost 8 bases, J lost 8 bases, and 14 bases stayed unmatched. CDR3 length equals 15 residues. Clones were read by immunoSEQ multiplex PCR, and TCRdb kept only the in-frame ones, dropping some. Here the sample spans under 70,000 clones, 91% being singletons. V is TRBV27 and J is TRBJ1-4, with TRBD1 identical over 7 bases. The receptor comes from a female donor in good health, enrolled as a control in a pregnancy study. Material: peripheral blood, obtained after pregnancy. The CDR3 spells CASGQGVPEHEKLFF. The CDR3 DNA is TGTGCCAGCGGGCAGGGGGTCCCTGAACACGAAAAACTGTTTTTT.